This TCR beta chain was identified in a study of cytomegalovirus exposure and HLA in healthy donors. General observations from the study: What a later analysis showed was that several of the most significant clusters appeared linked to common viral pathogens. One variant, a missense change in DCLRE1C, was linked in a later analysis to TCR beta V- and J-gene trimming. The likely origin of a cluster of highly shared sequence variants was a sequencing artifact.

Germline lookup yields CDR1 SGHTS and CDR2 YDEGEE. CDR3 length equals 15 residues. Losses at the gene ends were 2 bases for V and 5 bases for J; bases not matched to a gene: 9. Worth noting for this clone: The antigen is not known.

PCR employed 60 Vbeta and 13 Jbeta primers. Here immunoSEQ multiplex PCR was the method, and the copy in TCRdb shows in-frame clones only, minus some. The table includes hundreds of thousands of clones, about 90% detected once. V and J are TRBV5-8 and TRBJ2-7, with 8 bases lining up with TRBD1. The TCR originated in a woman aged 18-29 years in good health and CMV-seronegative. The sample consisted of PBMCs. This CDR3 reads CASSFRGRGPDEQYF. CDR3 coding DNA: TGTGCCAGCAGCTTCCGTGGCAGGGGGCCCGACGAGCAGTACTTC.